A single sample gave rise to the 28 T cell receptor beta chains below, sequenced in a study of blood T cell repertoires in COVID-19 (dated by TCRdb to the early 2020s). Receptor libraries were prepared by the immunoSEQ multiplex PCR assay. This is the immuneACCESS table as TCRdb keeps it, with only in-frame sequences that have V and J called. A part of the clones is gone; compared with another copy, unresolved V genes explain less than half, and the rest is unexplained. The sample table contains fewer than 250,000 clones; only one count was recorded for around 85% of them. The ten largest account for under 4% of the sample. Input material: PBMCs or T cells enriched from blood (not recorded which). These receptors came from a woman aged 25 to 39 who had recovered from COVID-19.

This sequence joins TRBV27 and TRBJ1-1, with 7 bases identical to TRBD1. Trimming at V came to 8 bases and at J to 6 bases, leaving 6 bases not matched to a gene. Germline lookup yields CDR1 MNHEY and CDR2 SMNVEV (reference sequence). The CDR3 totals 12 residues. CDR3 nucleotides: TGTGCCAGCGGCGGGACAGTATCTGAAGCTTTCTTT. This sequence encodes CASGGTVSEAFF.

This chain joins TRBV18 and TRBJ2-1; 12 bases agree with TRBD2. The V and J ends lost 2 bases and 8 bases, in that order; junction bases with no gene match: 4. Germline V gene sequence: CDR1 KGHSH, CDR2 LQKENI. CDR3 length: 15 residues. CDR3 DNA sequence: TGTGCCAGCTCACCAAAACTAGCGGGAGGCGATGAGCAGTTCTTC. Its translation is CASSPKLAGGDEQFF.

In its sample, this clone was seen once. The chain has TRBV19 and TRBJ1-3; D is undetermined. Germline assignment: CDR1 LNHDA and CDR2 SQIVND (reference sequence). The CDR3 extends over 14 amino acids. Trimming removed 8 bases at V and 0 bases at J, with 11 bases between. The CDR3 reads CASSGLVSGNTIYF. For the CDR3, the DNA is TGTGCCAGTTCTGGACTGGTCTCTGGAAACACCATATATTTT.

This chain links TRBV27 with TRBJ1-6; TRBD1 aligns across 7 bases. Germline CDR1 and CDR2: MNHEY and SMNVEV (reference sequence). This CDR3 has 15 amino acids. J gave up 7 bases and V 6 bases, and 9 bases lay outside the gene matches. This CDR3 reads CASSLTGKKNSPLHF. The CDR3 DNA follows: TGTGCCAGCAGCCTGACAGGGAAAAAGAATTCACCCCTCCACTTT.

This sequence joins TRBV27 and TRBJ2-2; possibly TRBD1 for D (6 bases). The CDR3 is made up of 13 amino acids. Germline V gene lookup returns CDR1 MNHEY and CDR2 SMNVEV (reference sequence). V was pared by 4 bases and J by 8 bases, with 11 bases between. The DNA for the CDR3 is TGTGCCAGCAGTTCCAGGGGTACTGGGGAGCTGTTTTTT. The encoded protein is CASSSRGTGELFF.

This chain joins TRBV7-2 and TRBJ1-2; tentative D call: TRBD1 (6 bases). The CDR3 has 14 residues. Trimming cost V 1 base and J 8 bases, with 14 bases left between them. The germline CDR1 and CDR2 sequences are SGHTA and FQGNSA. CDR3 region: CASSLDRARRGYTF. The CDR3 region has the DNA TGTGCCAGCAGCTTAGACAGGGCGCGGAGAGGCTACACCTTC.

This rearrangement joins TRBV27 to TRBJ2-5; D remains unclear. Trimming stripped 4 bases from V and 5 bases from J, with 23 bases between. CDR3 length equals 17 residues. CDR1 and CDR2 (germline): MNHEY, SMNVEV (reference sequence). CDR3 sequence: CASSSYTSTQVEETQYF. CDR3 coding DNA: TGTGCCAGCAGTTCGTACACATCCACTCAAGTGGAGGAGACCCAGTACTTC.

The V call is TRBV10-1, the J call TRBJ2-3, with 8 bases that match TRBD2. Unmatched junction bases numbered 15, after V lost 2 bases and J lost 5 bases. Germline-derived CDR1 and CDR2 are WNHNN and SYGVQD (reference sequence). CDR3 length: 18 amino acids. The CDR3 DNA sequence: TGCGCCAGCAGTGAGAGCTTGTCGCGGGGGGCGCCACGAGATACGCAGTATTTT. Translated: CASSESLSRGAPRDTQYF.

V usage is TRBV18 and J usage is TRBJ2-2, with D maybe TRBD1 (6 bases). There are 17 residues in the CDR3. The V gene lost 1 base and the J gene lost 2 bases, with 14 bases spanning the gap. Germline values: CDR1 KGHSH, CDR2 LQKENI. The CDR3 coding sequence is TGTGCCAGCTCACCACAGGTGGGACACAACAACACCGGGGAGCTGTTTTTT. It translates to CASSPQVGHNNTGELFF.

This rearrangement joins TRBV19 to TRBJ2-7, with TRBD1 identical over 12 bases. V was clipped by 3 bases and J by 4 bases; unmatched bases: 7. Germline lookup yields CDR1 LNHDA and CDR2 SQIVND (reference sequence). The CDR3 loop spans 16 amino acids. Here the CDR3 reads CASSMGTGGAGYEQYF. In nucleotides, the CDR3 is TGTGCCAGTAGTATGGGGACAGGGGGCGCTGGTTACGAGCAGTACTTC. The whole variable domain, remainder taken from reference TRBV19 and TRBJ2-7, is DGGITQSPKYLFRKEGQNVTLSCEQNLNHDAMYWYRQDPGQGLRLIYYSQIVNDFQKGDIAEGYSVSREKKESFPLTVTSAQKNPTAFYLCASSMGTGGAGYEQYFGPGTRLTVT.

This chain joins TRBV5-1 and TRBJ1-1; no definite D call. The germline gives CDR1 SGHRS, CDR2 YFSETQ. The length of the CDR3 is 14 residues. Between the trimmed V and J ends, which lost 4 bases and 1 base, there was a span of 11 bases. The CDR3 spells CASSHGGGNTEAFF. CDR3 in DNA: TGCGCCAGCAGCCATGGCGGAGGGAACACTGAAGCTTTCTTT. Drawing the rest from reference TRBV5-1 and TRBJ1-1, the complete variable domain is KAGVTQTPRYLIKTRGQQVTLSCSPISGHRSVSWYQQTPGQGLQFLFEYFSETQRNKGNFPGRFSGRQFSNSRSEMNVSTLELGDSALYLCASSHGGGNTEAFFGQGTRLTVV.

The chain has TRBV25-1 and TRBJ1-5; the D gene is possibly TRBD1 (5 bases). The CDR3 consists of 12 residues. Per germline, CDR1 MGHDK and CDR2 SYGVNS. The germline V and J ends were trimmed by 6 bases and 6 bases, with 9 bases remaining between them. CDR3 amino acids: CASRTGIQPQHF. In nucleotides, the CDR3 is TGTGCCAGCAGAACAGGCATTCAGCCCCAGCATTTT.

V is TRBV2 and J is TRBJ1-1, with D perhaps matching TRBD1 (5 bases). The CDR3 is 12 residues long. CDR1 is SNHLY and CDR2 is FYNNEI in the germline V gene. V was shortened by 5 bases and J by 4 bases, with 8 bases between the two germline ends. DNA for the CDR3: TGTGCCAGCAGTCAGGGTATCACTGAAGCTTTCTTT. It translates to CASSQGITEAFF. Together with reference TRBV2 and TRBJ1-1, the CDR3 gives the full variable domain: EPEVTQTPSHQVTQMGQEVILRCVPISNHLYFYWYRQILGQKVEFLVSFYNNEISEKSEIFDDQFSVERPDGSNFTLKIRSTKLEDSAMYFCASSQGITEAFFGQGTRLTVV.

The V gene is TRBV28, the J gene TRBJ1-2; no firm D call. CDR3 length equals 13 residues. Per germline, CDR1 MDHEN and CDR2 SYDVKM. Trimming stripped 5 bases from V and 8 bases from J, with 15 bases between. In nucleotides, the CDR3 is TGTGCCAGCAGTCCGGAGGGCGGCCACGGCTACACCTTC. Translating gives CASSPEGGHGYTF.

The chain employs TRBV9 and TRBJ2-4; 7 nucleotides line up with TRBD1. The CDR3 has 14 residues. Per the germline V gene, CDR1 is SGDLS and CDR2 is YYNGEE. The V gene end was trimmed by 4 bases and the J gene end by 7 bases; junction bases not matched to a gene: 8. The CDR3 loop reads CASSPRQDRNIQYF. The DNA of the CDR3 is TGTGCCAGCAGCCCCCGTCAGGACAGGAACATTCAGTACTTC.

The chain is built from TRBV28 and TRBJ2-5; 10 bases map to TRBD1. The CDR3 covers 14 residues. Germline V gives CDR1 MDHEN, CDR2 SYDVKM. J gave up 4 bases and V 9 bases, and 8 bases lay outside the gene matches. CDR3 sequence reads: CASGTDRGSETQYF. DNA of the CDR3: TGTGCCAGTGGCACGGACAGGGGGTCAGAGACCCAGTACTTC.

V is TRBV7-2 and J is TRBJ1-2, with no clear D. V lost 0 bases and J lost 2, with 7 bases in between. CDR1 is SGHTA and CDR2 is FQGNSA in the germline V gene. The CDR3 is 14 residues long. CDR3 in amino acids: CASSLASGNYGYTF. The CDR3 DNA reads TGTGCCAGCAGCTTAGCTTCGGGGAACTATGGCTACACCTTC.

CDR3 in DNA: TGTGCCAGCAGCTCAGGGGGAGGCGGAGGAGGCTACACCTTC. This translates into CASSSGGGGGGYTF. V is TRBV7-3 and J is TRBJ1-2; 7 bases agree with TRBD1. Trimming at V came to 4 bases and at J to 8 bases, leaving 10 bases not matched to a gene. From germline, CDR1 is SGHTA and CDR2 FQGTGA. This CDR3 has 14 amino acids.

J is TRBJ1-2 and V is TRBV19; TRBD1 might be the D (5 bases). The CDR3 runs to 17 residues. Trimming shortened V by 7 bases and J by 7 bases, and 28 bases separated the two germline ends. Germline V gives CDR1 LNHDA, CDR2 SQIVND (reference sequence). This CDR3 is CASTDANVQAGRLGYTF. CDR3 DNA sequence: TGTGCCAGTACCGATGCAAATGTACAGGCGGGGAGGCTTGGCTACACCTTC.

This sequence joins TRBV15 and TRBJ2-3; 11 positions agree with TRBD2. The trim removed 1 base at V and 2 bases at J, leaving 11 bases unmatched. CDR1 is LNHNV, CDR2 YYDKDF, per germline (reference sequence). This CDR3 spans 19 amino acids. The CDR3 nucleotides read TGTGCCACCAGCAGAGCAGAGTGGCTAGCGGGAGGATTCACAGATACGCAGTATTTT. Translation gives CATSRAEWLAGGFTDTQYF. Filled out from reference TRBV15 and TRBJ2-3, the complete variable domain reads DAMVIQNPRYQVTQFGKPVTLSCSQTLNHNVMYWYQQKSSQAPKLLFHYYDKDFNNEADTPDNFQSRRPNTSFCFLDIRSPGLGDTAMYLCATSRAEWLAGGFTDTQYFGPGTRLTVL.

V and J are TRBV23-1 and TRBJ2-7, with D hard to call. TRBV23-1 is treated as an ORF (open reading frame) with a function not yet certain. V lost 8 bases to trimming and J lost 2 bases, with 16 bases between them. The CDR3 has 14 amino acids. The CDR3: CASRHSEGAYEQYF. The CDR3 DNA sequence: TGCGCCAGCCGCCACTCGGAAGGAGCCTACGAGCAGTACTTC.

The chain couples TRBV12-3 or TRBV12-4 to TRBJ1-1; TRBD1 aligns across 8 bases. CDR3 length: 13 residues. Germline trimming cut 3 bases from V and 5 bases from J; bases unmatched to any gene: 2. The CDR3 DNA follows: TGTGCCAGCAGTTTGACAGGGGCGACTGAAGCTTTCTTT. Its translation: CASSLTGATEAFF.

This CDR3 reads CATRGRTGYEQYV. For the CDR3, the DNA is TGTGCCACCAGGGGGAGGACAGGGTACGAGCAGTACGTC. The chain combines TRBV10-3 with TRBJ2-7; 8 nucleotides line up with TRBD1. This CDR3 is built from 13 residues. Germline loops: CDR1 ENHRY, CDR2 SYGVKD. Trimming removed 10 bases from V and 4 bases from J; junction bases left unmatched: 9.

This chain joins TRBV5-1 and TRBJ1-3; tentatively, D is TRBD1 (5 bases). Germline lookup yields CDR1 SGHRS and CDR2 YFSETQ. Trimming left V 3 bases short and J 4 bases short, with 17 bases between. The CDR3 length is 16 residues. The CDR3 sequence is CASSSMGGLSGNTIYF. The DNA of the CDR3 is TGCGCCAGCAGCTCGATGGGGGGTCTGTCGGGAAACACCATATATTTT. The full variable domain, in which reference TRBV5-1 and TRBJ1-3 provide the parts outside the CDR3, is KAGVTQTPRYLIKTRGQQVTLSCSPISGHRSVSWYQQTPGQGLQFLFEYFSETQRNKGNFPGRFSGRQFSNSRSEMNVSTLELGDSALYLCASSSMGGLSGNTIYFGEGSWLTVV.

This clone was detected only once. A junction boundary mismatches the germline segment, possibly from a read error. The chain uses TRBV6-5 and TRBJ1-2; TRBD1 might be the D (5 bases). The CDR3 has 13 residues. In germline, CDR1 is MNHEY, CDR2 SVGAGI. The CDR3 reads CASSYLGGVGYTF. DNA for the CDR3: TGTGCCAGCAGCTACTTAGGAGGGGTCGGCTACACCTTC.

J is TRBJ1-1 and V is TRBV5-1; unclear D gene. This CDR3 is built from 13 residues. V was clipped by 3 bases and J by 5 bases, with 11 bases between them. CDR1 is SGHRS, CDR2 YFSETQ, per germline. This CDR3 is CASSSDRTTEAFF. The CDR3 DNA sequence: TGCGCCAGCAGCTCAGACCGGACTACTGAAGCTTTCTTT. Combining the CDR3 with reference TRBV5-1 and TRBJ1-1 gives the whole variable domain KAGVTQTPRYLIKTRGQQVTLSCSPISGHRSVSWYQQTPGQGLQFLFEYFSETQRNKGNFPGRFSGRQFSNSRSEMNVSTLELGDSALYLCASSSDRTTEAFFGQGTRLTVV.

This clone was observed a few times. V and J are TRBV5-6 and TRBJ1-2; D unresolved. Deletions cut 1 base from V and 7 bases from J, with 17 bases between. CDR3 length equals 15 residues. Germline V gives CDR1 SGHDT, CDR2 YYEEEE. The CDR3 bases are TGTGCCAGCAGCTTGATTACCCAAAAAAGCGGTGGCTACACCTTC. It specifies CASSLITQKSGGYTF.

This chain uses TRBV11-3 with TRBJ2-2, with 8 positions matching TRBD1. V was pared by 3 bases and J by 7 bases, with 10 bases of the junction left unmatched. The CDR3 loop spans 16 amino acids. CDR1 is SGHNT, CDR2 YENEEA, per germline. CDR3 DNA: TGTGCCAGCAGCTTGGCGCTCCGACAGGGGATCGGGGAGCTGTTTTTT. It yields the protein CASSLALRQGIGELFF.